Below are 7 T cell receptor beta chains sequenced from a single sample in a study of beta chain features in type 1 diabetes. Sequencing targeted expressed TCRB transcripts, as all isolated RNA had been reverse transcribed. TCRdb's table, derived via immunoSEQ multiplex PCR, lists solely in-frame clones and lacks some. The data contain about 170,000 clones, roughly 8% of them singletons. Study observations and caveats: Moderately but significantly shorter TCRB CDR3s were found in Type 1 diabetes patients in all four CD4+ subsets.

Their antigens remain unidentified. The sample taken for sequencing was central memory CD4+ T cells from blood. The receptors stem from a woman aged 40 to 50 with type 1 diabetes.

This clone was detected a few times. J is TRBJ1-1 and V is TRBV7-2; D might be TRBD1 (5 bases). The CDR3 runs to 15 residues. Trimming shortened V by 1 base and J by 4 bases, and 13 bases separated the two germline ends. CDR1 is SGHTA, CDR2 FQGNSA, per germline. CDR3 loop: CASSLGAGRGTEAFF. CDR3 in DNA: TGTGCCAGCAGCTTAGGTGCAGGGCGTGGCACTGAAGCTTTCTTT.

The CDR3 region is CASGTGTSGNEQFF. The CDR3 region has the DNA TGTGCCAGTGGGACCGGGACTAGCGGAAATGAGCAGTTCTTC. The chain recombines TRBV7-7 with TRBJ2-1; 11 nucleotides agree with TRBD2. V lost 9 bases to trimming and J lost 7 bases; unmatched junction nucleotides: 8. Germline lookup yields CDR1 SSHAT and CDR2 FNYEAQ (reference sequence). This CDR3 contains 14 residues.

This clone was detected a few times. The chain uses TRBV27 and TRBJ2-3; 9 bases agree with TRBD2. The V segment lost 4 bases and the J segment 2 bases; nucleotides outside the gene matches: 10. The germline V gene has CDR1 MNHEY and CDR2 SMNVEV (reference sequence). The CDR3 contains 17 residues. As DNA, the CDR3 is TGTGCCAGCAGTTCCCGGGGCGGGGGGGACTTCACAGATACGCAGTATTTT. Protein sequence: CASSSRGGGDFTDTQYF.

This clone has just a few counts. V is TRBV29-1 and J is TRBJ2-7, with a possible D match to TRBD1 (6 bases). The V end was cut by 4 bases, the J end by 4 bases, with 11 bases between. CDR3 length: 12 amino acids. Germline V gene lookup returns CDR1 SQVTM and CDR2 ANQGSEA. CDR3 DNA sequence: TGCAGCGTTGGGGTGACAGGATACGAGCAGTACTTC. It codes for CSVGVTGYEQYF.

This clone appeared a few times. The chain has TRBV5-4 and TRBJ2-1; D not resolved. This CDR3 contains 12 residues. Trimming shortened V by 0 bases and J by 9 bases, and 7 bases separated the two germline ends. Germline V lookup: CDR1 SGHNT, CDR2 YYREEE (reference sequence). The CDR3 region is CASSLDFGEQFF. The CDR3 nucleotides are TGTGCCAGCAGCTTGGACTTCGGTGAGCAGTTCTTC.

This clone has only a few counts. This chain joins TRBV28 and TRBJ2-1, with D maybe TRBD1 (6 bases). Germline V gene data show CDR1 as MDHEN and CDR2 as SYDVKM. The V end lost 3 bases, the J end lost 0 bases, and 6 bases lay between the germline ends. The CDR3 has 14 residues. CDR3 region: CASSLTGSYNEQFF. CDR3 nucleotides: TGTGCCAGCAGTTTGACAGGCTCCTACAATGAGCAGTTCTTC.

This chain joins TRBV11-2 and TRBJ2-7; 7 positions match TRBD1. The J segment lost 3 bases and the V segment lost 4 bases, leaving 6 bases of the junction unmatched. The length of the CDR3 is 14 residues. CDR1 and CDR2 from the germline V gene are SGHAT and FQNNGV. DNA for the CDR3: TGTGCCAGCAGCTCGACGACAGGGAGCTACGAGCAGTACTTC. Its protein product is CASSSTTGSYEQYF.